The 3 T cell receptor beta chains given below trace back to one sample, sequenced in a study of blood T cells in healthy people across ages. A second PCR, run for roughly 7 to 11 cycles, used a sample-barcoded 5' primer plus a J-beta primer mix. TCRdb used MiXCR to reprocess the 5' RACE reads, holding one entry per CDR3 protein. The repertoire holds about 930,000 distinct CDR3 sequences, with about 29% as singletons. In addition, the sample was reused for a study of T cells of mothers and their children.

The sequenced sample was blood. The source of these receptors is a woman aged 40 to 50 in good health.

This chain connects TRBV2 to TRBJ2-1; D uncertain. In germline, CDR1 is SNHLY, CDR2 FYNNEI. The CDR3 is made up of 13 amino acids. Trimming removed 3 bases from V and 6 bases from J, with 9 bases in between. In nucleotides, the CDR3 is TGTGCCAGCAGTGATAGTCCCCTCAATGAGCAGTTCTTC. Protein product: CASSDSPLNEQFF.

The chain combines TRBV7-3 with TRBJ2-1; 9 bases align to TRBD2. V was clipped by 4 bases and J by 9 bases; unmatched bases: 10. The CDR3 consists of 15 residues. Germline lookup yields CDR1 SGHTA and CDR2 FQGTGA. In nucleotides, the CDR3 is TGTGCCAGCAGCTCCGAACCTGGGACTAGCAGTGAGCAGTTCTTC. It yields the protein CASSSEPGTSSEQFF.

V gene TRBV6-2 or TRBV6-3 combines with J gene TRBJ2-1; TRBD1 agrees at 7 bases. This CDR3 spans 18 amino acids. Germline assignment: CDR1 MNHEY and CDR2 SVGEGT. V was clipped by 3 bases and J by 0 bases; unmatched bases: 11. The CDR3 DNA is TGTGCCAGCAGTTATCAAGAGGGGGCCCTGAGCTCCTACAATGAGCAGTTCTTC. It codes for CASSYQEGALSSYNEQFF.